The 4 T cell receptor beta chains presented below share a single source sample, sequenced in a study of cytomegalovirus exposure and HLA in healthy donors. The primer mix had 60 Vbeta and 13 Jbeta primers. Measured with immunoSEQ multiplex PCR; TCRdb has only the in-frame clones, and not every one. This table has tens of thousands of clones, 63% appearing once. The sequencing sample was made of PBMCs. The receptors stem from a woman under 40 in good health and CMV-seronegative.

The chain couples TRBV7-9 to TRBJ2-5, with 8 bases aligning to TRBD2. The V gene end was trimmed by 2 bases and the J gene end by 4 bases; junction bases not matched to a gene: 9. This CDR3 has 16 residues. Germline CDR1 is SEHNR and CDR2 is FQNEAQ (reference sequence). As DNA, the CDR3 is TGTGCCAGCAGCTTACGTCTGGCGGGGGGAGGAGAGACCCAGTACTTC. Its protein is CASSLRLAGGGETQYF.

V gene TRBV6-1 combines with J gene TRBJ1-1, with D possibly TRBD1 on 5 matching bases. This CDR3 comprises 13 residues. With 7 bases removed from V and 2 bases from J, the gap between germline ends came to 11 bases. The germline V gene has CDR1 MNHNS and CDR2 SASEGT. The CDR3 nucleotides read TGTGCCAGCAAGGCAGGGCTTAACACTGAAGCTTTCTTT. Residues: CASKAGLNTEAFF.

V usage is TRBV4-2 and J usage is TRBJ1-5; D gene uncertain. Germline V gene sequence: CDR1 LGHNA, CDR2 YNFKEQ. V was pared by 0 bases and J by 5 bases, with 11 bases between. The CDR3 is 15 residues long. In DNA form, the CDR3 reads TGTGCCAGCAGCCAAGATGGGGAGAGGGATCAGCCCCAGCATTTT. This translates into CASSQDGERDQPQHF.

The chain combines TRBV5-6 with TRBJ1-2; 10 nucleotides match TRBD1. Trimming removed 4 bases from V and 4 bases from J; junction bases left unmatched: 7. This CDR3 has 15 residues. Per germline, CDR1 SGHDT and CDR2 YYEEEE. CDR3 residues: CASSPDGTGVYGYTF. Here the CDR3 DNA reads TGTGCCAGCAGCCCGGATGGGACAGGGGTCTATGGCTACACCTTC. The full variable domain, in which reference TRBV5-6 and TRBJ1-2 provide the parts outside the CDR3, is DAGVTQSPTHLIKTRGQQVTLRCSPKSGHDTVSWYQQALGQGPQFIFQYYEEEERQRGNFPDRFSGHQFPNYSSELNVNALLLGDSALYLCASSPDGTGVYGYTFGSGTRLTVV.